Included here is one TCR beta chain sequence, with context. Its antigen is not known. Treatment defined: oral pan-JAK inhibitor, 5-10 mg twice daily. The investigators collected lesional scalp punch biopsies and peripheral blood from alopecia areata patients. After isolation, RNA underwent reverse transcription to generate cDNA as the sequencing template. The data were produced by immunoSEQ multiplex PCR, yet TCRdb's version contains in-frame clones alone and is incomplete. The table lists roughly 140,000 clones, roughly 82% of them singletons. The data derive from a study of CD8+ T cells in alopecia areata. Study findings and constraints: Tofacitinib significantly lowered scalp clonality and expanded CD8+ clones among the top 100.

Germline V lookup: CDR1 SQVTM, CDR2 ANQGSEA. CDR3 size: 13 residues. V was clipped by 7 bases and J by 1 base; unmatched bases: 4. V gene TRBV29-1 combines with J gene TRBJ2-3, with 8 bases that match TRBD1. The specimen comprised CD8+ T cells sorted from blood, sampled at week 4, from a patient treated with tofacitinib. This receptor was obtained from a human donor with alopecia areata. CDR3 protein: CSAQTGGTDTQYF. As DNA, the CDR3 is TGCAGCGCCCAGACAGGGGGCACAGATACGCAGTATTTT.